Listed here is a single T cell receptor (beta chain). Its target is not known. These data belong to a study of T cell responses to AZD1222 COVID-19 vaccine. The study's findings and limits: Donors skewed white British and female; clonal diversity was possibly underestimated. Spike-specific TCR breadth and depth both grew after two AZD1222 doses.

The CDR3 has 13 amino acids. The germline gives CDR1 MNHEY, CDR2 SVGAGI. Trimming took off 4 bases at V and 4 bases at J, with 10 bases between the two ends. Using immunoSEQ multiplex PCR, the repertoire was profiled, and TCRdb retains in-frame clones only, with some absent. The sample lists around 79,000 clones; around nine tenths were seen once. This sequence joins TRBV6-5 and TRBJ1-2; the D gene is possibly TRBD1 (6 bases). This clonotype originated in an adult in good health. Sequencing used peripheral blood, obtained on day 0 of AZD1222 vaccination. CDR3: CASSSGTPYGYTF. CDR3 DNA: TGTGCCAGCAGTTCTGGGACACCCTATGGCTACACCTTC.